The clone carrying this TCR beta chain came up a few times. Its antigen is currently unknown. The TCRbeta library was prepared with unique molecular identifiers. TCRdb itself ran the PCR reads through MiXCR, one entry per CDR3 protein. The repertoire holds around 440,000 distinct CDR3 sequences, with under 20% as singletons. This sample was taken from a study of T-cell reconstitution after alpha-beta-depleted transplantation in children. Broader study findings: From surviving recipient T cells and thymic progenitors came the high day-60 TCRbeta diversity observed in some patients. It was newly produced T cells that mostly accounted for T-cell counts and diversity one year after transplant.

Sample: PBMCs, mostly from graft donor cells, taken 360 days after TCRalphabeta/CD19-depleted stem cell transplant. The sequence was collected from a boy younger than two who had a stem cell transplant for Wiskott-Aldrich syndrome, so the T cells may come from the graft donor.

The CDR3 loop is CASRSPGDYPNSPLHF. The CDR3 nucleotides are TGTGCCAGCAGATCACCCGGTGACTATCCTAATTCACCCCTCCACTTT. The V and J genes are TRBV6-2 or TRBV6-3 and TRBJ1-6; no clear D gene. V dropped 6 bases and J dropped 6 bases, with 18 bases sitting between them. The CDR3 has 16 residues. From germline, CDR1 is MNHEY and CDR2 SVGEGT.